The 18 T cell receptor beta chains given below trace back to one sample, sequenced in a study of identical twins. TCRdb called the 5' RACE reads again in MiXCR, with one record for every CDR3 protein. The sample yields hundreds of thousands of distinct CDR3 sequences, roughly 12% seen once. These data also formed part of another study, on yellow fever vaccine responses in identical twins.

The specimen was PBMCs. The receptors stem from a woman aged 18-29 years in good health.

There are a few counts of this clonotype. The rearrangement joins TRBV6-5 to TRBJ1-1; D remains unclear. The CDR3 has 14 amino acids. Germline V gene lookup returns CDR1 MNHEY and CDR2 SVGAGI. V was shortened by 0 bases and J by 0 bases, with 5 bases between the two germline ends. CDR3 in DNA: TGTGCCAGCAGTTACTCCGGGATGAACACTGAAGCTTTCTTT. This codes for CASSYSGMNTEAFF.

This clonotype has at least ten counts. This rearrangement joins TRBV5-6 to TRBJ1-2; the D gene is possibly TRBD1 (6 bases). The germline V and J ends were trimmed by 3 bases and 5 bases, with 14 bases remaining between them. This CDR3 is 14 amino acids long. Germline V CDR1 and CDR2: SGHDT, YYEEEE. DNA of the CDR3: TGTGCCAGCAGCTCCCGGTGGGGGACATATGGCTACACCTTC. Amino acid sequence: CASSSRWGTYGYTF.

This rearrangement joins TRBV9 to TRBJ2-5; TRBD1 matches 11 bases. This CDR3 contains 16 residues. V shed 3 bases, J shed 5 bases, and the junction held 9 bases outside the gene matches. The germline V gene encodes CDR1 SGDLS and CDR2 YYNGEE. Here the CDR3 DNA reads TGTGCCAGCAGCGCAAACCCGGGACAGGGGGGGGAGACCCAGTACTTC. It specifies CASSANPGQGGETQYF.

This clonotype appeared a few times. The rearrangement uses TRBV2 and TRBJ1-2; perhaps TRBD1 as D (5 bases). V lost 7 bases, J lost 2 bases, and 11 bases lay in between. Per germline, CDR1 SNHLY and CDR2 FYNNEI. The CDR3 is 13 residues long. The CDR3 region has the DNA TGTGCCAGCATGGGCAGGGCCAACTATGGCTACACCTTC. Its protein product is CASMGRANYGYTF.

This clonotype occurred a few times. The rearrangement joins TRBV7-3 to TRBJ2-7, with D perhaps TRBD2 (5 bases). Germline V lookup: CDR1 SGHTA, CDR2 FQGTGA. V was clipped by 0 bases and J by 11 bases, with 14 bases between them. This CDR3 is built from 13 residues. The CDR3 bases are TGTGCCAGCAGCTTAACTAAGGAACTAGTGAAGTACTTC. This gives the protein CASSLTKELVKYF.

This clonotype was picked up a small number of times. The J gene is TRBJ2-1, the V gene TRBV6-2 or TRBV6-3, with 7 bases identical to TRBD1. The CDR3 spans 12 residues. CDR1 is MNHEY and CDR2 is SVGEGT in the germline V gene. V lost 4 bases and J lost 10; bases outside the gene matches: 4. The CDR3 DNA reads TGTGCCAGCAGTTCAGACAGGGCGGAGCAGTTCTTC. It encodes CASSSDRAEQFF.

The rearrangement joins TRBV15 to TRBJ2-3; D uncertain. The CDR3 spans 14 residues. Germline loops: CDR1 LNHNV, CDR2 YYDKDF (reference sequence). Trimming removed 0 bases from V and 6 bases from J, with 10 bases in between. CDR3 loop: CATSREVVMDTQYF. CDR3 nucleotides: TGTGCCACCAGCAGAGAGGTCGTAATGGATACGCAGTATTTT.

This chain joins TRBV12-3 or TRBV12-4 and TRBJ1-1; D gene unclear. Deletions cut 5 bases from V and 3 bases from J, with 7 bases between. There are 12 residues in the CDR3. The DNA of the CDR3 is TGTGCCAGCAGTATGGACGACACTGAAGCTTTCTTT. Its translation: CASSMDDTEAFF.

This clonotype came up a few times. This chain connects TRBV10-3 to TRBJ1-2, with 7 nucleotides matching TRBD1. From germline, CDR1 is ENHRY and CDR2 SYGVKD. The CDR3 sequence is 12 residues long. V was clipped by 8 bases and J by 8 bases; unmatched bases: 8. The CDR3 protein is CAISGTAFGYTF. The CDR3 nucleotides read TGTGCCATCTCCGGGACAGCCTTCGGCTACACCTTC.

This clonotype was counted only a few times. The rearrangement links TRBV4-2 to TRBJ2-1; 10 bases are a match to TRBD2. There are 15 residues in the CDR3. CDR1 and CDR2 from the germline V gene are LGHNA and YNFKEQ. Trimming took 0 bases from V and 7 from J; bases not matched to a gene: 3. The CDR3 spells CASSQDEGLANEQFF. CDR3 DNA sequence: TGTGCCAGCAGCCAAGATGAGGGACTAGCGAATGAGCAGTTCTTC.

The J gene is TRBJ2-3, the V gene TRBV4-1; perhaps TRBD2 as D (5 bases). The V gene's germline CDR1 is MGHRA and CDR2 YSYEKL. V was trimmed by 1 base and J by 0 bases, leaving 8 bases between them. The CDR3 runs 15 residues. DNA for the CDR3: TGCGCCAGCAGCCAAGCCTGGACTAGCACAGATACGCAGTATTTT. Protein sequence: CASSQAWTSTDTQYF.

This clonotype was observed at least ten times. Here the CDR3 reads CASSSGQYQETQYF. The CDR3 DNA reads as TGTGCCAGCAGCTCGGGACAGTACCAAGAGACCCAGTACTTC. The V and J genes are TRBV12-3 or TRBV12-4 and TRBJ2-5; 7 bases are a match to TRBD1. Trimming took 6 bases from V and 0 from J; bases not matched to a gene: 4. CDR3 length equals 14 residues.

This clonotype was seen a few times. J is TRBJ2-3 and V is TRBV20-1; TRBD2 agrees at 10 bases. V trimming: 0 bases; J trimming: 3 bases; junction bases outside the gene matches: 9. Germline values: CDR1 DFQATT, CDR2 SNEGSKA (reference sequence). This CDR3 spans 17 amino acids. CDR3 sequence (DNA): TGCAGTGCTAGAGATTATCTAGCGGGGGCCCATACAGATACGCAGTATTTT. Protein sequence: CSARDYLAGAHTDTQYF.

The CDR3 DNA sequence: TGCGCCAGCAGCCAAGGTGCGGGGGGCACAAAATCGAACACCGGGGAGCTGTTTTTT. Translating gives CASSQGAGGTKSNTGELFF. The gene calls are TRBV4-1 and TRBJ2-2; 8 bases match TRBD2. Germline-derived CDR1 and CDR2 are MGHRA and YSYEKL. After removal of 1 base from V and 0 bases from J, the junction contained 10 bases not matched to a gene. CDR3 length: 19 residues.

The CDR3 reads CASSHRTSGQNTGELFF. The DNA of the CDR3 is TGTGCCAGCAGTCACAGGACTAGCGGACAGAACACCGGGGAGCTGTTTTTT. The gene calls are TRBV6-5 and TRBJ2-2, with TRBD2 matching 10 bases. CDR1 MNHEY and CDR2 SVGAGI come from the germline V gene. This CDR3 spans 17 amino acids. J lost 1 base, V lost 5 bases, and 7 bases had no gene match.

The chain couples TRBV2 to TRBJ2-7, with D possibly being TRBD2 (5 bases). In germline, CDR1 is SNHLY, CDR2 FYNNEI. The CDR3 sequence is 15 residues long. Trimming took off 1 base at V and 2 bases at J, with 12 bases between the two ends. CDR3 protein: CASSEEFGKAYEQYF. The CDR3 DNA reads TGTGCCAGCAGTGAAGAGTTCGGGAAAGCCTACGAGCAGTACTTC.

V gene TRBV10-3 combines with J gene TRBJ2-3; possibly TRBD1 for D (6 bases). This CDR3 contains 14 residues. In germline, CDR1 is ENHRY, CDR2 SYGVKD. V was clipped by 6 bases and J by 1 base, with 11 bases between them. CDR3 coding DNA: TGTGCCATCAGAAAACAGGGAGGCACAGATACGCAGTATTTT. It codes for CAIRKQGGTDTQYF.

This clonotype came up a few times. The chain is built from TRBV29-1 and TRBJ2-2; unclear D gene. The CDR3 runs 13 residues. Germline V lookup: CDR1 SQVTM, CDR2 ANQGSEA. Trimming removed 2 bases at V and 1 base at J, with 5 bases between. Here the CDR3 DNA reads TGCAGCGTTGAAATGCTGAACACCGGGGAGCTGTTTTTT. Its translation is CSVEMLNTGELFF.